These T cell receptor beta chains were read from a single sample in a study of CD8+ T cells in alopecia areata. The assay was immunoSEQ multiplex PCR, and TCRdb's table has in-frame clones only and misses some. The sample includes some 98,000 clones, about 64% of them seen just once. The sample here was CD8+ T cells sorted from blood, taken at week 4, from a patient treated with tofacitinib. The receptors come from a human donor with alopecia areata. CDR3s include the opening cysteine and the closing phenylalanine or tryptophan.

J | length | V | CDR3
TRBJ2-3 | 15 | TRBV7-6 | CASSLASDSPDTQYF
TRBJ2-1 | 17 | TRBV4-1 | CASSQDLGLSSYNEQFF
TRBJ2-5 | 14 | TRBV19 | CATSERWSQETQYF
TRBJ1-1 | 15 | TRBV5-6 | CASRTDSGVDTEAFF
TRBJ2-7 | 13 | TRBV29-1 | CSVATGGRYEQYF
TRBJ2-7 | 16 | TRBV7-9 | CASSLQGRGESSEQYF
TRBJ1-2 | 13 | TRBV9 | CASRTDSSYGYTF
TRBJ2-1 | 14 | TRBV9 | CASSVVTSSKEQFF
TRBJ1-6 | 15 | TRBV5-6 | CASSLDRGDYSPLHF
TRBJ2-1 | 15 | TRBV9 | CASSPGQFFHNEQFF
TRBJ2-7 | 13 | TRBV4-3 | CASSQARDYEQYF
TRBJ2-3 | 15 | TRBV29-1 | CSVELAGDATDTQYF
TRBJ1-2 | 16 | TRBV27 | CASSFTGAGGVYGYTF
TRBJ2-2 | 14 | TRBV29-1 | CSAIDRGDSGELFF
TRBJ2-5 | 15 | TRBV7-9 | CASSLEATIQETQYF
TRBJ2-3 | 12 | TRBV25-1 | CASSEGGDTQYF
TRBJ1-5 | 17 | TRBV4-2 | CASSLMSGWDSNQPQHF
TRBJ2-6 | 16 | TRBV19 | CASSLGTVSGANVLTF
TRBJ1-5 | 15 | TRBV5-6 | CASSRGQGASQPQHF
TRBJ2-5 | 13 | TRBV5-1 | CASSFPAQETQYF
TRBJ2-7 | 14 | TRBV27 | CASSLGLAGSEQYF
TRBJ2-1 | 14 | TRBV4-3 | CASSQVGTGVEQFF
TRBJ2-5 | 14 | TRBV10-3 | CAISPGENQETQYF
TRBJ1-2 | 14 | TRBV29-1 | CSVDGTGGNYGYTF
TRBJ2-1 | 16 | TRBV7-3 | CASSPDGGAGVNEQFF
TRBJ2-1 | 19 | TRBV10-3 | CAISEWGGTSGSSYNEQFF
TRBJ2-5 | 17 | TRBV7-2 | CASSLVRVARQQETQYF
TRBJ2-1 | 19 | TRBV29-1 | CSVEAGTSGGMPSYNEQFF
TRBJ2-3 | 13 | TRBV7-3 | CASSLAPSGRKYF
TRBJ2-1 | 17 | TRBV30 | CAWSSMESGQSYNEQFF
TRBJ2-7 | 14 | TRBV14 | CASSPRTDSYEQYF